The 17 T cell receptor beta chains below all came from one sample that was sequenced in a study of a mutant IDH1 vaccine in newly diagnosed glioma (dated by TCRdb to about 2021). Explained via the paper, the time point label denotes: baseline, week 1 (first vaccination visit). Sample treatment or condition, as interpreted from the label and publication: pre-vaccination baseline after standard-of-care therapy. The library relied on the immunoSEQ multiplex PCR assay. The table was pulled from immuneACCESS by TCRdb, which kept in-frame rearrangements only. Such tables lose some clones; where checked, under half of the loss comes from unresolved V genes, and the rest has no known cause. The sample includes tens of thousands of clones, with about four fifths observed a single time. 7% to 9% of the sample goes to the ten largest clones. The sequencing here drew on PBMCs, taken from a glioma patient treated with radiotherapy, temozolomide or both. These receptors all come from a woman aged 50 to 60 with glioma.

In nucleotides, the CDR3 is TGTGCCAGCTCACCACAGGAGGATACGCAGTATTTT. Its protein is CASSPQEDTQYF. The J gene is TRBJ2-3, the V gene TRBV18, with D uncertain. The germline V and J ends were trimmed by 1 base and 6 bases, with 5 bases remaining between them. This CDR3 contains 12 residues. The germline gives CDR1 KGHSH, CDR2 LQKENI.

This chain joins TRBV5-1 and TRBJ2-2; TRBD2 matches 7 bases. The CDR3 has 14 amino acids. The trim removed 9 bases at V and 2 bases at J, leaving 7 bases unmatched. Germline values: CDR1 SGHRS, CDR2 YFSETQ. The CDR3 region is CATSRGDNTGELFF. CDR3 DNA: TGCGCCACCTCCCGGGGGGATAACACCGGGGAGCTGTTTTTT. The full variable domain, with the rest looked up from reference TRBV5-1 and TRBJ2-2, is KAGVTQTPRYLIKTRGQQVTLSCSPISGHRSVSWYQQTPGQGLQFLFEYFSETQRNKGNFPGRFSGRQFSNSRSEMNVSTLELGDSALYLCATSRGDNTGELFFGEGSRLTVL.

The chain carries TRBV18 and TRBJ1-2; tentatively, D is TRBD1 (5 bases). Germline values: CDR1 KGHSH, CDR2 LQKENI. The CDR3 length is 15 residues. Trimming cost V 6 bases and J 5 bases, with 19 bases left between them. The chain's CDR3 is CASSSDMTDGYGYTF. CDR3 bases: TGTGCCAGCTCCTCAGATATGACAGACGGGTATGGCTACACCTTC.

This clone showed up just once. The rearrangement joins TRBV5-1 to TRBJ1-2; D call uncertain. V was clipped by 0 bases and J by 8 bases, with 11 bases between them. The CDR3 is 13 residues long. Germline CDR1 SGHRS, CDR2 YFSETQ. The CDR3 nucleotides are TGCGCCAGCAGCTTGGGGCGGACTCAAGGCTACACCTTC. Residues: CASSLGRTQGYTF.

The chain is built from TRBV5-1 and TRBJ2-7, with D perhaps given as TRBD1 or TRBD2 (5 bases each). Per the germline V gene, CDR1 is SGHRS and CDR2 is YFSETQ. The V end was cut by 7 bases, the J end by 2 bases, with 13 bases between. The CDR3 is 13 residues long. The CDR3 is CASGGTNAYEQYF. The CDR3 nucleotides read TGCGCCAGCGGTGGGACCAATGCCTACGAGCAGTACTTC.

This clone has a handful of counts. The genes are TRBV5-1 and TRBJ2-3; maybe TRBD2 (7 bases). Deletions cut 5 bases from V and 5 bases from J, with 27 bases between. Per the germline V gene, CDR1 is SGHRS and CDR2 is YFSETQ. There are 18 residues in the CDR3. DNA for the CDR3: TGCGCCAGCAGTTTCCGAGGCGGGGGCGCGAGGGGTGGAGATACGCAGTATTTT. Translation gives CASSFRGGGARGGDTQYF.

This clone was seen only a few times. The CDR3 coding sequence is TGTGCCAGCAGTGAACTAACAGGGGCGCTCCACTTT. Its translation: CASSELTGALHF. The rearrangement links TRBV6-1 to TRBJ1-6; 7 nucleotides agree with TRBD1. This CDR3 has 12 amino acids. J lost 16 bases, V lost 2 bases, and 5 bases had no gene match. Germline CDR1 MNHNS, CDR2 SASEGT.

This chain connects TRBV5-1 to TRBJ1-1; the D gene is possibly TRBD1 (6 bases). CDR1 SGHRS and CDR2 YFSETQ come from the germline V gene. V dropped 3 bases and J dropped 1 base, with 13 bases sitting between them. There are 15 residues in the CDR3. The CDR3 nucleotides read TGCGCCAGCAGCTGGGGTGGGGGGGCGAACACTGAAGCTTTCTTT. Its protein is CASSWGGGANTEAFF.

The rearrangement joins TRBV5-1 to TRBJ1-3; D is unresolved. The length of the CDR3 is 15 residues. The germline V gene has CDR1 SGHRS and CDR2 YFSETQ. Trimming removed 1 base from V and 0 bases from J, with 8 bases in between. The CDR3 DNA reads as TGCGCCAGCAGCTTGCTGGAAAGCTCTGGAAACACCATATATTTT. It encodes CASSLLESSGNTIYF.

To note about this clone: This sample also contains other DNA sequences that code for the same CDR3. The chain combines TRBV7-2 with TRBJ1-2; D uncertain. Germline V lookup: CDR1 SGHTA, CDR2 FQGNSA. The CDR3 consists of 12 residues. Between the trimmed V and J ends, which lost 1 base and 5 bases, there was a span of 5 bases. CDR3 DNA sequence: TGTGCCAGCAGCTTAGAGGGTTATGGCTACACCTTC. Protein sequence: CASSLEGYGYTF.

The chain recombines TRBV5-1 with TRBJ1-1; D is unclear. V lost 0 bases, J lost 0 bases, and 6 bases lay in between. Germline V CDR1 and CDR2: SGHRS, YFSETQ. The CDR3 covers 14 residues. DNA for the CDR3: TGCGCCAGCAGCTTGGGGCGCTTGAACACTGAAGCTTTCTTT. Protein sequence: CASSLGRLNTEAFF.

CDR3 residues: CASSFGRKNIQYF. The CDR3 DNA reads as TGCGCCAGCAGCTTCGGCAGAAAAAACATTCAGTACTTC. This sequence joins TRBV5-1 and TRBJ2-4; D is unresolved. V lost 2 bases and J lost 4, with 7 bases in between. The germline V gene has CDR1 SGHRS and CDR2 YFSETQ. This CDR3 is 13 amino acids long.

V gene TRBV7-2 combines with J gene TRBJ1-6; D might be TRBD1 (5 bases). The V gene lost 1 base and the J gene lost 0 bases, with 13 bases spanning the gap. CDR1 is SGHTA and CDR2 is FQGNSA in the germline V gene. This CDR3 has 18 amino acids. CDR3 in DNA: TGTGCCAGCAGCTTAGAAGTCTGGGGGAGCTCCTATAATTCACCCCTCCACTTT. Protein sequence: CASSLEVWGSSYNSPLHF.

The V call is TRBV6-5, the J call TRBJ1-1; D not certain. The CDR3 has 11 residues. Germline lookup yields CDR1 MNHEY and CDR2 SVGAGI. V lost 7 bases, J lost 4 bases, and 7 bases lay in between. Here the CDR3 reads CASTGGTEAFF. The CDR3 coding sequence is TGTGCCAGCACCGGTGGCACTGAAGCTTTCTTT.

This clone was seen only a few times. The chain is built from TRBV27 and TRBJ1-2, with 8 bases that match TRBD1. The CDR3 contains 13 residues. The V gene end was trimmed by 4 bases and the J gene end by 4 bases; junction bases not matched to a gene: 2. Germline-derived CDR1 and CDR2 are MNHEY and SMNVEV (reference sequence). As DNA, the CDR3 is TGTGCCAGCAGTTCAACAGGGGGCTATGGCTACACCTTC. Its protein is CASSSTGGYGYTF.

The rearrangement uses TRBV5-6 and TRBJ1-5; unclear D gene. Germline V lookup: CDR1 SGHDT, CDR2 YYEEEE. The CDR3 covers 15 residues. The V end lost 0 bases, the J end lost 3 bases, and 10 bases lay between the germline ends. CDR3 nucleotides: TGTGCCAGCAGCTTGGCCGACCGAATCAATCAGCCCCAGCATTTT. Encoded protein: CASSLADRINQPQHF.

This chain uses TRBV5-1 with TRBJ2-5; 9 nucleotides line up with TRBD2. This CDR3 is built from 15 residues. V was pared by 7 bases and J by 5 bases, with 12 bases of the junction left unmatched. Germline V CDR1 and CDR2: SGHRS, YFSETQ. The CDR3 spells CASYIPGLAAETQYF. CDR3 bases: TGCGCCAGCTACATTCCGGGACTAGCAGCCGAGACCCAGTACTTC.